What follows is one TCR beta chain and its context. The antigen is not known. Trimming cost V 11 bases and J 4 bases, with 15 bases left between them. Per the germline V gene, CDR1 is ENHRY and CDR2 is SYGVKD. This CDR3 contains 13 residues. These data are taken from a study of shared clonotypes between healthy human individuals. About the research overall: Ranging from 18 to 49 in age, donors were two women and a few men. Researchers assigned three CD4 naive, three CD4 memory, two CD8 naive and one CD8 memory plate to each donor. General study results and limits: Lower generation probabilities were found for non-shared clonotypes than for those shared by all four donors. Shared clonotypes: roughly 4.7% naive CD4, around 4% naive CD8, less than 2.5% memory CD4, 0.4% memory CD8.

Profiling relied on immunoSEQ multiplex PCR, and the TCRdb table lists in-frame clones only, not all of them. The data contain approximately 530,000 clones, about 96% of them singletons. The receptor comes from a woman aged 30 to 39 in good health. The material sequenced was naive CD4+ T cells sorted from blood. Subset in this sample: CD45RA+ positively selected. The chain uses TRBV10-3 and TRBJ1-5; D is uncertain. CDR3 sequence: CAVQTGFNQPQHF. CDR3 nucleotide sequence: TGTGCCGTCCAGACTGGATTTAATCAGCCCCAGCATTTT.